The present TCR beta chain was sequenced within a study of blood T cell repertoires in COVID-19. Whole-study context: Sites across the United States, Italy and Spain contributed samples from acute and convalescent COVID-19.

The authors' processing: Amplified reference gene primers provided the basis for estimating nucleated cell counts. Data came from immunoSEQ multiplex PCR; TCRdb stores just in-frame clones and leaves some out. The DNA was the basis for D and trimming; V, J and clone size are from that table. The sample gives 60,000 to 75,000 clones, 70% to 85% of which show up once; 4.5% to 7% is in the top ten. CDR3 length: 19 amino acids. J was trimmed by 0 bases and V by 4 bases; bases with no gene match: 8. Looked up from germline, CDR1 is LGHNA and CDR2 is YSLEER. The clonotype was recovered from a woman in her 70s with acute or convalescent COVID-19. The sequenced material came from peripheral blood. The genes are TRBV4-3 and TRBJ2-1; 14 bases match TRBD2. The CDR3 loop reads CASSLGTSGGSSSYNEQFF. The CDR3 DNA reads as TGCGCCAGCAGCCTGGGGACTAGCGGGGGCTCGAGCTCCTACAATGAGCAGTTCTTC.